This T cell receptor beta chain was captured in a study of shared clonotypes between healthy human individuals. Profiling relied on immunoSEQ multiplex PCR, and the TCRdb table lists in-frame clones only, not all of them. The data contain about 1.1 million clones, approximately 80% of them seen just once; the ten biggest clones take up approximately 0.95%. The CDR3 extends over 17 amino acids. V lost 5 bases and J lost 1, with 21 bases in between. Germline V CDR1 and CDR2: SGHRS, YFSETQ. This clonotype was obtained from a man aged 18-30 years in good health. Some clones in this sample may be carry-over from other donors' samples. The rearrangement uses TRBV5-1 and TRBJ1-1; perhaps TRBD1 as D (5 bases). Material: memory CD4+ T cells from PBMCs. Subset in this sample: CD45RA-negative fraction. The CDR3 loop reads CASSIGTGFVSNTEAFF. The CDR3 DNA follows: TGCGCCAGCAGTATTGGGACGGGTTTTGTCTCGAACACTGAAGCTTTCTTT.